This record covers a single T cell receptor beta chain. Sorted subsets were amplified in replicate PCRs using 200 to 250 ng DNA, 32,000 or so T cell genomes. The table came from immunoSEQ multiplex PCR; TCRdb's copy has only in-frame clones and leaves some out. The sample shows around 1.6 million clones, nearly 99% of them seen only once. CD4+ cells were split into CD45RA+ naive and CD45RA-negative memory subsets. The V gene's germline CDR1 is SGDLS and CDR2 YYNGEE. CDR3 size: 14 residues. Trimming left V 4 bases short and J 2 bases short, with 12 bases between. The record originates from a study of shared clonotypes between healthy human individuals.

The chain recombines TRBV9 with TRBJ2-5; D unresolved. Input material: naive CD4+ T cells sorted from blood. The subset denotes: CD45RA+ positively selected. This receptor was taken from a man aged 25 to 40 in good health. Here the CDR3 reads CASSLSALQETQYF. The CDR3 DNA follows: TGTGCCAGCAGCCTCTCCGCTCTACAAGAGACCCAGTACTTC.